The clone carrying this T cell receptor (beta chain) has only a few counts. Its specificity is unknown. The data stem from a study of blood T cells in healthy people across ages. Whole-study results and caveats: Expanded clonotype changes were possibly confounded by unknown donor CMV status.

Ranging in age from roughly 6 to 100, the donors were healthy Caucasian individuals from Russia. Each donor had around 10 milliliters of peripheral blood drawn. The CDR3 is 14 amino acids. In germline, CDR1 is MNHEY, CDR2 SMNVEV (reference sequence). Trimming removed 4 bases at V and 3 bases at J, with 13 bases between. Primers used in a second PCR of roughly 6 to 12 cycles were a sample-barcoded 5' primer and a J-beta primer mix. CDR3-containing paired-end reads numbering at least 3 million came from each sample. TCRdb analysed the 5' RACE reads with MiXCR anew, one entry per CDR3 protein. This sample has around 1,900,000 distinct CDR3 sequences, with about 39% found just once.

The TCR originated in a human donor in good health. Source material: blood. The chain uses TRBV27 and TRBJ2-7, with a weak D call TRBD2 (6 bases). For the CDR3, the DNA is TGTGCCAGCAGTTACAGTTCGGGGGACTACGAGCAGTACTTC. It translates to CASSYSSGDYEQYF.